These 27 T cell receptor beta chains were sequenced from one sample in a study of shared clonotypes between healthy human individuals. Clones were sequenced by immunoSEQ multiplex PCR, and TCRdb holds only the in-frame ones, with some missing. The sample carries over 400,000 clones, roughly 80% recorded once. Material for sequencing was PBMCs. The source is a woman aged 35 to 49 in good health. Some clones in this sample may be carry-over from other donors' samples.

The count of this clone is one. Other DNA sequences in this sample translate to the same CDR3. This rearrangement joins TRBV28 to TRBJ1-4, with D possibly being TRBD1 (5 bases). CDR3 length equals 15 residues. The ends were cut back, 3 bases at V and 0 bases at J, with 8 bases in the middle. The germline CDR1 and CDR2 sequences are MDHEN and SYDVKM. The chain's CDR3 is CASSFTGATNEKLFF. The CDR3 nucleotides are TGTGCCAGCAGTTTTACGGGGGCAACTAATGAAAAACTGTTTTTT.

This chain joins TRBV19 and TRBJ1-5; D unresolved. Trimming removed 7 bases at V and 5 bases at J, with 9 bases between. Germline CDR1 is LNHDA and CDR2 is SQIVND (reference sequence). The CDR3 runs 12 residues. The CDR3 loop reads CASNGPYQPQHF. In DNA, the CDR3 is TGTGCCAGTAATGGGCCGTATCAGCCCCAGCATTTT.

CDR3 sequence: CAWGGDREKLFF. Written as DNA, the CDR3 is TGTGCCTGGGGGGGCGACAGGGAAAAACTGTTTTTT. The V call is TRBV30, the J call TRBJ1-4; D possibly corresponds to TRBD1 (6 bases). V was cut by 5 bases and J by 8 bases, with 12 bases left in between. Germline V gene data show CDR1 as GTSNPN and CDR2 as SVGIG (reference sequence). The CDR3 extends over 12 amino acids.

The CDR3 nucleotides are TGTGCCTGGAGTGAAGGACAGGGCCTCTCCGAGCAGTACTTC. This encodes CAWSEGQGLSEQYF. The rearrangement links TRBV30 to TRBJ2-7; 8 nucleotides align to TRBD1. With V trimmed by 1 base and J by 6 bases, 8 bases remained unmatched. CDR3 length equals 14 residues. The germline V gene encodes CDR1 GTSNPN and CDR2 SVGIG (reference sequence).

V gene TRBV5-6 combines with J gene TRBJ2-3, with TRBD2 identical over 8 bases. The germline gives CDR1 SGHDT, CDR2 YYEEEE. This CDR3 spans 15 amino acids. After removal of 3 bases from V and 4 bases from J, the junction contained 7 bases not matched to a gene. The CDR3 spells CASSYLAGQADTQYF. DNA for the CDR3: TGTGCCAGCAGCTATCTAGCGGGTCAGGCAGATACGCAGTATTTT.

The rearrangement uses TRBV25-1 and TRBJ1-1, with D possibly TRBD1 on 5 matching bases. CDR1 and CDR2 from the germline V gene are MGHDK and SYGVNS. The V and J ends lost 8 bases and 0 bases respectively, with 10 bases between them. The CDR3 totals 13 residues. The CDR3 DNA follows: TGTGCCAGCGTCGGGGGATTGAACACTGAAGCTTTCTTT. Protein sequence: CASVGGLNTEAFF.

Written as DNA, the CDR3 is TGCGCCAGCAGCACCGGGACGGGCCGTGGTGAAAAACTGTTTTTT. Translated: CASSTGTGRGEKLFF. The rearrangement uses TRBV5-1 and TRBJ1-4, with a possible D match to TRBD1 (5 bases). The CDR3 consists of 15 residues. V was trimmed by 4 bases and J by 7 bases, leaving 17 bases between them. CDR1 SGHRS and CDR2 YFSETQ come from the germline V gene.

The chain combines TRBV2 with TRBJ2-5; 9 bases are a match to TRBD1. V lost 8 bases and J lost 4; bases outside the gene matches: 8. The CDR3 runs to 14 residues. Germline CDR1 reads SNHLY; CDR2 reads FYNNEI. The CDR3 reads CASAWDREAETQYF. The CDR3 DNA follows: TGTGCCAGCGCTTGGGACAGGGAAGCAGAGACCCAGTACTTC. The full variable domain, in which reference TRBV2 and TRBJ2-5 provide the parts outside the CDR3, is EPEVTQTPSHQVTQMGQEVILRCVPISNHLYFYWYRQILGQKVEFLVSFYNNEISEKSEIFDDQFSVERPDGSNFTLKIRSTKLEDSAMYFCASAWDREAETQYFGPGTRLLVL.

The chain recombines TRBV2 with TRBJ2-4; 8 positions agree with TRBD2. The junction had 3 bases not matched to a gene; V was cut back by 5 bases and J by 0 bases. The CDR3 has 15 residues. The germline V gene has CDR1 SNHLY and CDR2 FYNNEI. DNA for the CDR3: TGTGCCAGCAGTCGGGAGGGTCTAGCCAAAAACATTCAGTACTTC. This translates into CASSREGLAKNIQYF. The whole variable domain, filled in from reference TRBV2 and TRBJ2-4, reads EPEVTQTPSHQVTQMGQEVILRCVPISNHLYFYWYRQILGQKVEFLVSFYNNEISEKSEIFDDQFSVERPDGSNFTLKIRSTKLEDSAMYFCASSREGLAKNIQYFGAGTRLSVL.

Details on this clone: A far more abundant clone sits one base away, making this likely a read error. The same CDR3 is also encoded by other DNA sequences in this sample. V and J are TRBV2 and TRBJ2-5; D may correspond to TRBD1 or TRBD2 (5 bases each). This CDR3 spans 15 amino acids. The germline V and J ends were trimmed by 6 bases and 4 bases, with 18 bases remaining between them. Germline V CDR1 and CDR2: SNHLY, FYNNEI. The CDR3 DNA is TGTGCCAGCAGCGCTATGGGGACGGGGATAGAGACCCAGTACTTC. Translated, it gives CASSAMGTGIETQYF.

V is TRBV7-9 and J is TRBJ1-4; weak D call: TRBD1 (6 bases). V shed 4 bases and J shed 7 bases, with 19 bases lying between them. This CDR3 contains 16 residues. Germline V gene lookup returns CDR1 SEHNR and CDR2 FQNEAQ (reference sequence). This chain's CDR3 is CASSSVTGRSGEKLFF. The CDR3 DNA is TGTGCCAGCAGCTCAGTTACAGGGAGATCTGGTGAAAAACTGTTTTTT.

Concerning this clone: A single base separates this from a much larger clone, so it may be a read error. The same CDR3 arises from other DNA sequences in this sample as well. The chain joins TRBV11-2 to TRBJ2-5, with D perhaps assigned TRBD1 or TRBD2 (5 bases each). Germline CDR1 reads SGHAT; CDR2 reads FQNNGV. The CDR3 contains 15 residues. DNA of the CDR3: TGCGCCAGCAGCGCCGCAGGGACCACTTACGTTGAGCAGTACTTC. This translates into CASSAAGTTYVEQYF.

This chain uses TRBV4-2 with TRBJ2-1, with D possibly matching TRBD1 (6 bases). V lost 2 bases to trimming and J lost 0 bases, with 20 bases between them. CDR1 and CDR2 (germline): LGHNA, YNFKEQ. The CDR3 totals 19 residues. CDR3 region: CASSQPASRGLSSYNEQFF. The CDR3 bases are TGTGCCAGCAGCCAACCAGCCTCCAGGGGCCTGAGCTCCTACAATGAGCAGTTCTTC.

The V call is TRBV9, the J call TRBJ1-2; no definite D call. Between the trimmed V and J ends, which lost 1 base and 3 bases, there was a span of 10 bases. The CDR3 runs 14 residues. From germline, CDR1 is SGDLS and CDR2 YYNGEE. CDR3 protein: CASSVYPGDYGYTF. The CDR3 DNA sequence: TGTGCCAGCAGCGTATATCCTGGGGACTATGGCTACACCTTC.

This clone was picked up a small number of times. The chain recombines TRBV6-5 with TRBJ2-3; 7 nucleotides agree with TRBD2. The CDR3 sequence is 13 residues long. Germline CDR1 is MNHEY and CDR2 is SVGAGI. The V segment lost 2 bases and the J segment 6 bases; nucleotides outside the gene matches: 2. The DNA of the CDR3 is TGTGCCAGCAGTTACAGGGAGGGGGATACGCAGTATTTT. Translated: CASSYREGDTQYF.

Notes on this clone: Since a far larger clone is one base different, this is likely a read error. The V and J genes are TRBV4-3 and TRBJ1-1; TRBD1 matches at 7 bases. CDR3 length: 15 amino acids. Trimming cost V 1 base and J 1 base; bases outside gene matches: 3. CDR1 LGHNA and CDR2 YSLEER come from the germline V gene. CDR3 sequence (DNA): TGCGCCAGCAGCCAAGGGAGACAGGGGAACACTGAAGCTTTCTTT. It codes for CASSQGRQGNTEAFF.

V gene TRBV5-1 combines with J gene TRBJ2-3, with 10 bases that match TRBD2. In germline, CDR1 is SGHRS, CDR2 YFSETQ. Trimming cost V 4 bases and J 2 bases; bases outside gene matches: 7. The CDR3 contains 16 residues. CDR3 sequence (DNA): TGCGCCAGCAGCCAGACTAGCGGGCCGGACACAGATACGCAGTATTTT. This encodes CASSQTSGPDTDTQYF.

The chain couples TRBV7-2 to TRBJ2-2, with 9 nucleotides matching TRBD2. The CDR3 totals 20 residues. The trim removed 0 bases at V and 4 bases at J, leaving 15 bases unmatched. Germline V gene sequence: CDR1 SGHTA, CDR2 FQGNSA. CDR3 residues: CASSLARGRAGTGSTGELFF. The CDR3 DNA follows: TGTGCCAGCAGCTTAGCCCGCGGGAGGGCCGGGACGGGGAGCACCGGGGAGCTGTTTTTT.

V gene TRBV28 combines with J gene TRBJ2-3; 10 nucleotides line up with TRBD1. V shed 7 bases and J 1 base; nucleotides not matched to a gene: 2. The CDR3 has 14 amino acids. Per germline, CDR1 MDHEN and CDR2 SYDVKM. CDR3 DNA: TGTGCCAGCATTGGACAGGGGGGCACAGATACGCAGTATTTT. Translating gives CASIGQGGTDTQYF.

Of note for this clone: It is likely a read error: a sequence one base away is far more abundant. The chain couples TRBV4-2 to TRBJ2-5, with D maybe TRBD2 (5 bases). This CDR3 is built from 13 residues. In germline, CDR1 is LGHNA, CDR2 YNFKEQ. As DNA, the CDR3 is TGTGCCAGCAGTCAAGCGGCAAGGGATACCCAGTACTTC. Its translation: CASSQAARDTQYF.

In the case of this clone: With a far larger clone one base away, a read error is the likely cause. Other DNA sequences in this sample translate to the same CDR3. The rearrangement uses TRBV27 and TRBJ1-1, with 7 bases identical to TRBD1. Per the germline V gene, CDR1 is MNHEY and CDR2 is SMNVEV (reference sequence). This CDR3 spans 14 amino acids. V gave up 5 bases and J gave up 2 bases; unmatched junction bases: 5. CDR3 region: CASSHRGLNTEAFF. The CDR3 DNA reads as TGTGCCAGCAGTCACAGGGGATTAAACACTGAAGCTTTCTTT.

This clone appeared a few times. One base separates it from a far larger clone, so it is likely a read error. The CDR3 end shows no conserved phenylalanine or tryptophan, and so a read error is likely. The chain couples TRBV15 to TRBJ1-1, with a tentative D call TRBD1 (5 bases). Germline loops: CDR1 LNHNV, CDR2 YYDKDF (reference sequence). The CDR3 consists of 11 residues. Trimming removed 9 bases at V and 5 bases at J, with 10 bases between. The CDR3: CATGDATEAFL. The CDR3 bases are TGTGCCACAGGGGATGCGACTGAAGCTTTCCTT.

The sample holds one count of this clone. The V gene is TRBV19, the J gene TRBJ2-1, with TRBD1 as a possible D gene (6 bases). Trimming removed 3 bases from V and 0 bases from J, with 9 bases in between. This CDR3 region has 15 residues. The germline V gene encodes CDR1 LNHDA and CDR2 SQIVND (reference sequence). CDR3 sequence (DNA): TGTGCCAGTAGTATTCAGGACAGCTCCTACAATGAGCAGTTCTTC. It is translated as CASSIQDSSYNEQFF.

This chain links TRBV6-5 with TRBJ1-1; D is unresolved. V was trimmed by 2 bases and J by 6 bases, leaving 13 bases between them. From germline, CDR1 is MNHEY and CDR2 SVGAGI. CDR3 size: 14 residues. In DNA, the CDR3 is TGTGCCAGCAGTTACGAGCCCCTGTCTCCTGAAGCTTTCTTT. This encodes CASSYEPLSPEAFF.

The CDR3 nucleotides read TGTGCCAGCAGCCCCTCACCGGGGTCCTACAATGAGCAGTTCTTC. Amino acid sequence: CASSPSPGSYNEQFF. This chain links TRBV7-3 with TRBJ2-1; D might be TRBD2 (5 bases). The germline gives CDR1 SGHTA, CDR2 FQGTGA. The CDR3 has 15 residues. Trimming left V 5 bases short and J 1 base short, with 12 bases between.

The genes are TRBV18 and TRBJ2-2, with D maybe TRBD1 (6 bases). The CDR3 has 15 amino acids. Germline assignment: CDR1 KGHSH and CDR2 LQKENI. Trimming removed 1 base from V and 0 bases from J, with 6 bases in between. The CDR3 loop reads CASSPRTANTGELFF. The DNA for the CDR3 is TGTGCCAGCTCACCACGGACAGCGAACACCGGGGAGCTGTTTTTT.

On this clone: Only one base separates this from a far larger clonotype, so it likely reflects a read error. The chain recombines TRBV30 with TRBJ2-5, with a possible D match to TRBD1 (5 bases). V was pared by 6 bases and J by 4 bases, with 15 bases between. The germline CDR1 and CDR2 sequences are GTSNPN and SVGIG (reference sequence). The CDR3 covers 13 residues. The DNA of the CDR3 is TGTGCCTGTAACAAGGGGTTTGGAGAGACCCAGTACTTC. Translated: CACNKGFGETQYF.